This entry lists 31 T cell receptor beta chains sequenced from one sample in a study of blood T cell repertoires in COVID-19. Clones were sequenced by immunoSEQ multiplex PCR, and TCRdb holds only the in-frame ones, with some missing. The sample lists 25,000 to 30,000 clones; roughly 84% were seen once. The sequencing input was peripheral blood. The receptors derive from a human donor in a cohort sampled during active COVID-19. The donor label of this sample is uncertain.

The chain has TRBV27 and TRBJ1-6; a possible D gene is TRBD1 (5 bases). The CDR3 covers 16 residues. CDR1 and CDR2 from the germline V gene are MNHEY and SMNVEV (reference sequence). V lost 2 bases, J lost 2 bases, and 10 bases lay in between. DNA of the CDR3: TGTGCCAGCAGTTTAATGGCAGGGACCTATAATTCACCCCTCCACTTT. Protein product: CASSLMAGTYNSPLHF.

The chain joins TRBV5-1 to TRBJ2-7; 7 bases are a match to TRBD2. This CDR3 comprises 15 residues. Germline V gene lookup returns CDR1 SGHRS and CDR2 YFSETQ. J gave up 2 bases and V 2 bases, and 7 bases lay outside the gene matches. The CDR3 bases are TGCGCCAGCAGCTTTGGGGAGGGGACGACCTACGAGCAGTACTTC. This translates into CASSFGEGTTYEQYF.

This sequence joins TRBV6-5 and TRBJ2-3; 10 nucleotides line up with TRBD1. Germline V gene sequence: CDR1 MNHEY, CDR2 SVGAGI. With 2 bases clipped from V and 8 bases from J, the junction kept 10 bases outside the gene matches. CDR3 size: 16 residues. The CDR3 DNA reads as TGTGCCAGCAGTTACGCGACAGGGGGCGAACGATCTACGCAGTATTTT. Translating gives CASSYATGGERSTQYF.

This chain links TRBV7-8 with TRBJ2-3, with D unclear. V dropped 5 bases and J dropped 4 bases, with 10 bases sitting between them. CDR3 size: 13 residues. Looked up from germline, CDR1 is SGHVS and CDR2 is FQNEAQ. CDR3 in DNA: TGTGCCAGCAGCAATGTTCGGGCAGATACGCAGTATTTT. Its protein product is CASSNVRADTQYF.

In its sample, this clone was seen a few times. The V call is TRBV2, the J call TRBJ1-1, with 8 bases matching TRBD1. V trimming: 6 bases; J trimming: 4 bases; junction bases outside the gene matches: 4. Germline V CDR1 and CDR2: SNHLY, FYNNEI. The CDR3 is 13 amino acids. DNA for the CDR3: TGTGCCAGCAGGGTAGACAGGGGCACTGAAGCTTTCTTT. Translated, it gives CASRVDRGTEAFF.

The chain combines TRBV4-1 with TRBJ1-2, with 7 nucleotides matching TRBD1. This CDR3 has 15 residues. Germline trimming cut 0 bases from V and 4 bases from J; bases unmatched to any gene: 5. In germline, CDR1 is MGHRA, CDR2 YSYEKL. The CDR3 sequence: CASSQDNRGGYGYTF. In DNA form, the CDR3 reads TGCGCCAGCAGCCAAGATAACAGGGGTGGCTATGGCTACACCTTC.

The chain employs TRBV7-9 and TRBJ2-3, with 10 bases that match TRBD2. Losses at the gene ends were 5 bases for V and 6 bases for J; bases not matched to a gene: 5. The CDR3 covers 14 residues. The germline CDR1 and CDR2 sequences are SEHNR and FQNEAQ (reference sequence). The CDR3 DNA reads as TGTGCCAGCAGCCCGGGACTAGCGTCCGATACGCAGTATTTT. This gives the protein CASSPGLASDTQYF. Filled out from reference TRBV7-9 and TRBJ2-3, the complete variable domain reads DTGVSQNPRHKITKRGQNVTFRCDPISEHNRLYWYRQTLGQGPEFLTYFQNEAQLEKSRLLSDRFSAERPKGSFSTLEIQRTEQGDSAMYLCASSPGLASDTQYFGPGTRLTVL.

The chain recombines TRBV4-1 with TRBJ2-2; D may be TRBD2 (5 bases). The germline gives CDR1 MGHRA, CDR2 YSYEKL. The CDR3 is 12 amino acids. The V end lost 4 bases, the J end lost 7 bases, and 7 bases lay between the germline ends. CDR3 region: CASSPEGGELFF. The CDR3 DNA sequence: TGCGCCAGCAGCCCCGAGGGCGGGGAGCTGTTTTTT.

CDR3 protein: CASSKGGLPDTQYF. In DNA, the CDR3 is TGTGCCAGCAGCAAGGGGGGGTTGCCAGATACGCAGTATTTT. V is TRBV7-9 and J is TRBJ2-3; D may be TRBD2 (7 bases). CDR3 length: 14 residues. Germline CDR1 is SEHNR and CDR2 is FQNEAQ (reference sequence). Trimming left V 5 bases short and J 4 bases short, with 13 bases between.

The CDR3: CASSLRQTQNYEQYF. For the CDR3, the DNA is TGTGCCAGCAGCCTTCGACAAACCCAGAACTACGAGCAGTACTTC. The chain carries TRBV5-4 and TRBJ2-7, with D hard to call. CDR1 and CDR2 from the germline V gene are SGHNT and YYREEE (reference sequence). The CDR3 is made up of 15 amino acids. Trimming stripped 4 bases from V and 3 bases from J, with 17 bases between.

In nucleotides, the CDR3 is TGTGCCAGCAGCTCCGACAGGAGGAGTCAGCCCCAGCATTTT. This encodes CASSSDRRSQPQHF. The V and J genes are TRBV2 and TRBJ1-5; D might be TRBD1 (6 bases). This CDR3 has 14 residues. V lost 6 bases to trimming and J lost 6 bases, with 15 bases between them. The germline CDR1 and CDR2 sequences are SNHLY and FYNNEI.

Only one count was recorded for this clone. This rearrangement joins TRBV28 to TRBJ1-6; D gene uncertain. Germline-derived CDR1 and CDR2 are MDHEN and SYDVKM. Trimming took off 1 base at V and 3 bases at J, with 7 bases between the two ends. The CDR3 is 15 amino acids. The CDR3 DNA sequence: TGTGCCAGCAGTTTATTAGCTGTCTATAATTCACCCCTCCACTTT. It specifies CASSLLAVYNSPLHF. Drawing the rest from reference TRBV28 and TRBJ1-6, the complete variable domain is DVKVTQSSRYLVKRTGEKVFLECVQDMDHENMFWYRQDPGLGLRLIYFSYDVKMKEKGDIPEGYSVSREKKERFSLILESASTNQTSMYLCASSLLAVYNSPLHFGNGTRLTVT.

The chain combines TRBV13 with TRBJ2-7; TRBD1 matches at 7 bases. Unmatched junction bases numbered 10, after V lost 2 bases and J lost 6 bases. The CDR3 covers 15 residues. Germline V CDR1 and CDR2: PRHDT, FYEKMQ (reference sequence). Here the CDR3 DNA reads TGTGCCAGCAGCTTAAGGAGGACAGGAGGAACCGAGCAGTACTTC. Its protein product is CASSLRRTGGTEQYF.

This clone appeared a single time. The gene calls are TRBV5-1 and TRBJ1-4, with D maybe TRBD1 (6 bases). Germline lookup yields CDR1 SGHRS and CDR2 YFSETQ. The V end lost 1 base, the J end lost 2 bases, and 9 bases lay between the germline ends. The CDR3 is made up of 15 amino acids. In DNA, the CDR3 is TGCGCCAGCAGCTTGACAGGGTTTACTAATGAAAAACTGTTTTTT. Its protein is CASSLTGFTNEKLFF. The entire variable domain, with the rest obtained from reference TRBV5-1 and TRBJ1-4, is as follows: KAGVTQTPRYLIKTRGQQVTLSCSPISGHRSVSWYQQTPGQGLQFLFEYFSETQRNKGNFPGRFSGRQFSNSRSEMNVSTLELGDSALYLCASSLTGFTNEKLFFGSGTQLSVL.

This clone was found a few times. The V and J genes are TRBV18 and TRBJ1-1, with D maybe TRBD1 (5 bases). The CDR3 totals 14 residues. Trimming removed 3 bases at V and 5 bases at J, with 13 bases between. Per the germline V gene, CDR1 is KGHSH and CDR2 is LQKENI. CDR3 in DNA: TGTGCCAGCTCACCCGACAGTTCCGGGACTGAAGCTTTCTTT. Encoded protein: CASSPDSSGTEAFF. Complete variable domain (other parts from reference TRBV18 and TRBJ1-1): NAGVMQNPRHLVRRRGQEARLRCSPMKGHSHVYWYRQLPEEGLKFMVYLQKENIIDESGMPKERFSAEFPKEGPSILRIQQVVRGDSAAYFCASSPDSSGTEAFFGQGTRLTVV.

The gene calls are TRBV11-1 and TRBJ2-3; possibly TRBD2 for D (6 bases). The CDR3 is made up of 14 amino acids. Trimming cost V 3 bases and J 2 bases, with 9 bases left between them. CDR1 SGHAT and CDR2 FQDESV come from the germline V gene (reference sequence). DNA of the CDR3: TGTGCCAGCAGCTTCCGGGACTTCACAGATACGCAGTATTTT. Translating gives CASSFRDFTDTQYF.

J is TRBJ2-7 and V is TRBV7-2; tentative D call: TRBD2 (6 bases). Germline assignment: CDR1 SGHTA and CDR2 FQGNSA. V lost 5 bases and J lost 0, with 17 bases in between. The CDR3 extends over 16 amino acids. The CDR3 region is CASSPVGGRGSYEQYF. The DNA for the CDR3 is TGTGCCAGCAGCCCCGTGGGCGGGCGGGGCTCCTACGAGCAGTACTTC.

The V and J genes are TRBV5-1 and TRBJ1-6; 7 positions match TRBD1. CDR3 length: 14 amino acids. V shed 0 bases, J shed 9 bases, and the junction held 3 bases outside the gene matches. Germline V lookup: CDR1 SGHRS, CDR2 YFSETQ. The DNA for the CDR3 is TGCGCCAGCAGCTTGGAAGGGGGCGGTTCACCCCTCCACTTT. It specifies CASSLEGGGSPLHF. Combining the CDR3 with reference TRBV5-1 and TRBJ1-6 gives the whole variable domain KAGVTQTPRYLIKTRGQQVTLSCSPISGHRSVSWYQQTPGQGLQFLFEYFSETQRNKGNFPGRFSGRQFSNSRSEMNVSTLELGDSALYLCASSLEGGGSPLHFGNGTRLTVT.

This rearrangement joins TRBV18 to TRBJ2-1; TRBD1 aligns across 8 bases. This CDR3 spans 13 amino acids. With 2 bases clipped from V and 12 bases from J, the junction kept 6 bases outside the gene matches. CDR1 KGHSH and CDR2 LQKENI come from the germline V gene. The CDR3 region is CASSPKITGGQFF. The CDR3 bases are TGTGCCAGCTCACCAAAGATAACAGGGGGGCAGTTCTTC.

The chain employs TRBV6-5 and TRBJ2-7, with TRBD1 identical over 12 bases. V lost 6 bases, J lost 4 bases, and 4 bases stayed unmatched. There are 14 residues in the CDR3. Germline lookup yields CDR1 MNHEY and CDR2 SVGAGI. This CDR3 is CASRPGQGAYEQYF. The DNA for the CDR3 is TGTGCCAGCAGACCGGGACAGGGGGCGTACGAGCAGTACTTC.

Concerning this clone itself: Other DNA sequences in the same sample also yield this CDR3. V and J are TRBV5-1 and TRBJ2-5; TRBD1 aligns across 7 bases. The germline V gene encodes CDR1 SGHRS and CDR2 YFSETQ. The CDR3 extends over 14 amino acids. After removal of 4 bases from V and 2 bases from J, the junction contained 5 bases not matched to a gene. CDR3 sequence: CASSPGQLQETQYF. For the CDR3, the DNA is TGCGCCAGCAGCCCGGGACAGCTTCAAGAGACCCAGTACTTC.

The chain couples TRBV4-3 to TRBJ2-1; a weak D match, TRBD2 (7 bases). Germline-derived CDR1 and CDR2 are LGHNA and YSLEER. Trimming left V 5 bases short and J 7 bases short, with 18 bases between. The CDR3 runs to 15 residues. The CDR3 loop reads CASSIGGPGGNEQFF. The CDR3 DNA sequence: TGCGCCAGCAGCATCGGGGGGCCGGGAGGTAATGAGCAGTTCTTC.

This CDR3 reads CASSPPRLAGQETQYF. CDR3 sequence (DNA): TGTGCCAGCTCACCACCAAGACTAGCCGGCCAAGAGACCCAGTACTTC. The V gene is TRBV18, the J gene TRBJ2-5; 7 positions agree with TRBD2. The CDR3 contains 16 residues. V was clipped by 0 bases and J by 1 base; unmatched bases: 5. Germline lookup yields CDR1 KGHSH and CDR2 LQKENI.

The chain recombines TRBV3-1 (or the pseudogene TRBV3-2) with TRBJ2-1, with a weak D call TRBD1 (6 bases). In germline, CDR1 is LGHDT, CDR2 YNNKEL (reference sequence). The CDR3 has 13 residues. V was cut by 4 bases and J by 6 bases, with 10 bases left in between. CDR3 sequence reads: CASSPRQANEQFF. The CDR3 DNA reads TGTGCCAGCAGCCCACGACAGGCCAATGAGCAGTTCTTC.

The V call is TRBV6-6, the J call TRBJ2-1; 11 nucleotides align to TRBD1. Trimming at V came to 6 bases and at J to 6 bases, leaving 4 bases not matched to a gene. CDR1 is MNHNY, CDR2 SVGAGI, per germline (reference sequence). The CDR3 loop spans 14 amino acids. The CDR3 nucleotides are TGTGCCAGCAGGGCCGGGACAGGGGGCAATGAGCAGTTCTTC. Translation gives CASRAGTGGNEQFF.

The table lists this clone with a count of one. The chain's CDR3 is CASRSPQSGLETDTQYF. DNA for the CDR3: TGTGCCAGCAGGTCCCCCCAGTCGGGACTAGAAACAGATACGCAGTATTTT. The chain carries TRBV7-9 and TRBJ2-3, with 8 bases matching TRBD2. CDR1 SEHNR and CDR2 FQNEAQ come from the germline V gene (reference sequence). The CDR3 covers 17 residues. The V gene end was trimmed by 6 bases and the J gene end by 3 bases; junction bases not matched to a gene: 14.

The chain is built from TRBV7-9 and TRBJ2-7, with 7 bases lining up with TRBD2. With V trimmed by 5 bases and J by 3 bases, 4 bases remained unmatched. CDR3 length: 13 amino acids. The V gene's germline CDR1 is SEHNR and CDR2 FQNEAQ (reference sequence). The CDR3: CASSPGRDYEQYF. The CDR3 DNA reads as TGTGCCAGCAGCCCAGGGAGGGACTACGAGCAGTACTTC.

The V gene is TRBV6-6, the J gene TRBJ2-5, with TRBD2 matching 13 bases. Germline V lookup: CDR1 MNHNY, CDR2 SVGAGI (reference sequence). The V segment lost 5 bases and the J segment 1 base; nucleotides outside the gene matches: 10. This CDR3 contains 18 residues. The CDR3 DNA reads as TGTGCCAGCAGTCACCGACTAGCGGGGGGCACGATCCAAGAGACCCAGTACTTC. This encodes CASSHRLAGGTIQETQYF.

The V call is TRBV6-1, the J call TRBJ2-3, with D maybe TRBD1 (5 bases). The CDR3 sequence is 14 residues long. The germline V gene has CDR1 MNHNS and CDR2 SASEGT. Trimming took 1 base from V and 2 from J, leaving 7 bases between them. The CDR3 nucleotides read TGTGCCAGCAGTGAAGACAGGATCACAGATACGCAGTATTTT. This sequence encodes CASSEDRITDTQYF.

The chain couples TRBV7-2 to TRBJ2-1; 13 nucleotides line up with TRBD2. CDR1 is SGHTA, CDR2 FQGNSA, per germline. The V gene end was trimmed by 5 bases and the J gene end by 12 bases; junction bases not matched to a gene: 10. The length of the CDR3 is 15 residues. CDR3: CASSPLTSGGRRQFF. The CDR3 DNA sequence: TGTGCCAGCAGCCCCCTGACTAGCGGGGGGCGCAGGCAGTTCTTC.

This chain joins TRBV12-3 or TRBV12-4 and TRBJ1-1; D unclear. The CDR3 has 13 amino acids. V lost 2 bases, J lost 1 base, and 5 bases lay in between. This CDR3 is CASSLSGNTEAFF. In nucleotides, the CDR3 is TGTGCCAGCAGTTTATCAGGGAACACTGAAGCTTTCTTT.